The entry below describes one TCR beta chain. The data were obtained in a study of blood T cell repertoires in COVID-19. Measured with immunoSEQ multiplex PCR; TCRdb has only the in-frame clones, and not every one. The table has over 150,000 clones, around 78% seen once; the top ten hold 1.5% to 2%. From germline, CDR1 is KGHSH and CDR2 LQKENI. The length of the CDR3 is 13 residues. Between the trimmed V and J ends, which lost 8 bases and 1 base, there was a span of 11 bases. The TCR comes from a man older than 75 with acute or convalescent COVID-19. This rearrangement joins TRBV18 to TRBJ1-1; unclear D gene. Sequenced: peripheral blood. CDR3 nucleotide sequence: TGTGCCAGCGTACTAACGGGGAACACTGAAGCTTTCTTT. It codes for CASVLTGNTEAFF.